This T cell receptor beta chain came from a study of control samples from healthy donors and cancer patients. Sequencing used immunoSEQ multiplex PCR; TCRdb keeps in-frame clones, though not all of them. The sample carries just over 80,000 clones, 89% recorded once. In germline, CDR1 is ENHRY, CDR2 SYGVKD. The CDR3 contains 16 residues. Trimming cost V 0 bases and J 3 bases, with 12 bases left between them. Sequenced: blood. The sequence was obtained from a man between 45 and 60 years old in good health. The chain combines TRBV10-3 with TRBJ1-5, with a weak D call TRBD1 (6 bases). The CDR3 sequence is CAISESKKGDNQPQHF. For the CDR3, the DNA is TGTGCCATCAGTGAGTCGAAAAAGGGGGACAATCAGCCCCAGCATTTT.